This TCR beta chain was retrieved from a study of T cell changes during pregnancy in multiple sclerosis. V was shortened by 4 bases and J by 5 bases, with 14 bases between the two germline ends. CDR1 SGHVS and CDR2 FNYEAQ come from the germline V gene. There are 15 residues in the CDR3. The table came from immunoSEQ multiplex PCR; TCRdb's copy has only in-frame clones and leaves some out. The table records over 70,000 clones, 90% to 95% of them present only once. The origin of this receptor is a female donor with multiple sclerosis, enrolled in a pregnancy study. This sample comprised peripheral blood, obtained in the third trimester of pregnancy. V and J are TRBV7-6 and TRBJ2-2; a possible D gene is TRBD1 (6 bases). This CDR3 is CASSYWTDGTGELFF. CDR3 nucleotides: TGTGCCAGCAGCTATTGGACAGATGGGACCGGGGAGCTGTTTTTT.